This T cell receptor (beta chain) was observed in a study of CD8+ T cells in alopecia areata. Study background: Treated individuals took tofacitinib by mouth, 5 to 10 mg twice daily. Scoring treated patients' severity relied on the percentage of scalp area affected. Broader study findings: Scalp clonality and expanded CD8+ clones among the top 100 fell significantly with tofacitinib. Many expanded lesional clones persisted in scalp and blood during tofacitinib.

In each case, RNA was isolated and then reverse transcribed into cDNA as the sequencing template. Measured with immunoSEQ multiplex PCR; TCRdb has only the in-frame clones, and not every one. This sample carries under 200,000 clones, roughly 60% of them seen once, and the ten largest clones take 14%. V was trimmed by 1 base and J by 2 bases, leaving 23 bases between them. The CDR3 is 19 amino acids. Germline V gives CDR1 MGHRA, CDR2 YSYEKL. Points on this clone: No antigen is known for it.

Documented treatment: oral pan-JAK inhibitor, 5-10 mg twice daily. The receptor was isolated from a human donor with alopecia areata. The chain is built from TRBV4-1 and TRBJ2-5; tentatively, D is TRBD1 or TRBD2 (5 bases each). Sequencing was performed on CD4+ T cells sorted from blood, taken at week 24, from a patient treated with tofacitinib. The CDR3 reads CASSQVWGLVGTAQETQYF. DNA for the CDR3: TGCGCCAGCAGCCAAGTTTGGGGGTTAGTGGGTACAGCTCAAGAGACCCAGTACTTC.